One sample yielded the 32 T cell receptor beta chains listed below, sequenced in a study of neoadjuvant nivolumab and ipilimumab in lung cancer. Repertoires were generated with immunoSEQ multiplex PCR, while TCRdb's copy carries only in-frame clones and drops some. The sample lists about 16,000 clones; around 77% were seen once. The material sequenced was tumor tissue, taken after neoadjuvant nivolumab, alone or with ipilimumab, at or shortly before surgery. The receptors come from an adult with non-small cell lung cancer.

As to this clone: With only one base between it and a far larger clone, this is likely a read error. The chain has TRBV10-3 and TRBJ2-7; D remains unclear. The CDR3 length is 9 residues. Germline V gene data show CDR1 as ENHRY and CDR2 as SYGVKD. The CDR3 sequence: CASSYEQYF. In DNA form, the CDR3 reads TGTGCCAGCAGTTACGAGCAGTACTTC.

The chain uses TRBV5-1 and TRBJ2-3, with 8 bases fitting TRBD1. The CDR3 extends over 17 amino acids. Unmatched junction bases numbered 11, after V lost 3 bases and J lost 2 bases. Germline values: CDR1 SGHRS, CDR2 YFSETQ. Written as DNA, the CDR3 is TGCGCCAGCAGCTCCGCCCCCGGGACAGGCACCACAGATACGCAGTATTTT. This encodes CASSSAPGTGTTDTQYF.

The chain links TRBV4-3 to TRBJ1-1; D is perhaps TRBD1 (5 bases). CDR3 size: 14 residues. V was trimmed by 4 bases and J by 7 bases, leaving 16 bases between them. Germline values: CDR1 LGHNA, CDR2 YSLEER. CDR3 nucleotides: TGCGCCAGCAGCCCCCGGGGGTCCCAACGTGAAGCTTTCTTT. This codes for CASSPRGSQREAFF.

This chain joins TRBV6-1 and TRBJ2-1; D is unresolved. The CDR3 runs to 15 residues. V dropped 2 bases and J dropped 0 bases, with 8 bases sitting between them. Germline V lookup: CDR1 MNHNS, CDR2 SASEGT. The CDR3, as DNA: TGTGCCAGCAGTGAATCGGGCAGCTCCTACAATGAGCAGTTCTTC. Residues: CASSESGSSYNEQFF.

The chain uses TRBV5-6 and TRBJ1-4; TRBD1 is a possible D gene (5 bases). The germline V gene has CDR1 SGHDT and CDR2 YYEEEE. This CDR3 region has 15 residues. Trimming left V 1 base short and J 3 bases short, with 10 bases between. For the CDR3, the DNA is TGTGCCAGCAGCTTGTTGACGGGGGCTAATGAAAAACTGTTTTTT. This codes for CASSLLTGANEKLFF.

The V and J genes are TRBV5-1 and TRBJ2-2; TRBD1 matches at 10 bases. CDR1 SGHRS and CDR2 YFSETQ come from the germline V gene. V shed 7 bases, J shed 0 bases, and the junction held 6 bases outside the gene matches. CDR3 length: 16 residues. In DNA, the CDR3 is TGCGCCAGCTTACCCGGGACAGGGGCGAACACCGGGGAGCTGTTTTTT. Protein: CASLPGTGANTGELFF.

This clone was counted once. The rearrangement uses TRBV6-6 and TRBJ1-1; D is perhaps TRBD1 (5 bases). This CDR3 is built from 13 residues. CDR1 is MNHNY, CDR2 SVGAGI, per germline (reference sequence). With 7 bases removed from V and 11 bases from J, the gap between germline ends came to 20 bases. CDR3 sequence reads: CASTASGRARAFF. In DNA form, the CDR3 reads TGTGCCAGCACCGCCTCAGGGAGGGCCCGGGCTTTCTTT.

The CDR3 reads CASSPPGTQQRTDTQYF. The CDR3 DNA is TGTGCCAGCAGCCCGCCCGGGACGCAGCAACGCACAGATACGCAGTATTTT. The rearrangement uses TRBV5-5 and TRBJ2-3; the D gene could be TRBD1 or TRBD2 (5 bases each). This CDR3 has 17 amino acids. The V gene's germline CDR1 is SGHKS and CDR2 YYEKEE (reference sequence). V gave up 4 bases and J gave up 1 base, with 19 bases separating them.

The J gene is TRBJ1-1, the V gene TRBV7-9; the D gene is possibly TRBD1 (5 bases). From germline, CDR1 is SEHNR and CDR2 FQNEAQ (reference sequence). The CDR3 sequence is 17 residues long. Trimming cost V 6 bases and J 3 bases, with 23 bases left between them. In DNA, the CDR3 is TGTGCCAGCAGACGAACGGGCAGGGTTAGGGGAGACACTGAAGCTTTCTTT. Amino acids: CASRRTGRVRGDTEAFF.

The chain carries TRBV11-2 and TRBJ2-5; TRBD2 agrees at 10 bases. In germline, CDR1 is SGHAT, CDR2 FQNNGV. J gave up 6 bases and V 7 bases, and 8 bases lay outside the gene matches. The CDR3 totals 14 residues. This CDR3 reads CASTSSGGGKTQYF. The CDR3 DNA is TGTGCCAGCACCTCAAGCGGGGGGGGAAAGACCCAGTACTTC.

In DNA form, the CDR3 reads TGTGCCAGCAGCATTGGTGGACAGAGTGAAGCTTTCTTT. This gives the protein CASSIGGQSEAFF. The J gene is TRBJ1-1, the V gene TRBV5-4, with D tentatively TRBD1 (6 bases). CDR1 and CDR2 from the germline V gene are SGHNT and YYREEE (reference sequence). The ends were cut back, 4 bases at V and 7 bases at J, with 14 bases in the middle. This CDR3 spans 13 amino acids.

The chain has TRBV19 and TRBJ1-5; the D gene is possibly TRBD1 (5 bases). V was cut by 3 bases and J by 2 bases, with 14 bases left in between. Germline V gene sequence: CDR1 LNHDA, CDR2 SQIVND (reference sequence). This CDR3 has 16 residues. CDR3 loop: CASSILPTDGNQPQHF. As DNA, the CDR3 is TGTGCCAGTAGTATCCTACCGACAGACGGCAATCAGCCCCAGCATTTT.

This sequence joins TRBV18 and TRBJ2-2; 7 bases fit TRBD1. V dropped 3 bases and J dropped 6; count of bases not matched to a gene: 4. The CDR3 runs to 14 residues. Per the germline V gene, CDR1 is KGHSH and CDR2 is LQKENI. Written as DNA, the CDR3 is TGTGCCAGCTCACCGATCCAGGGGGCCGGGGAGCTGTTTTTT. Residues: CASSPIQGAGELFF. The whole variable domain, remainder taken from reference TRBV18 and TRBJ2-2, is NAGVMQNPRHLVRRRGQEARLRCSPMKGHSHVYWYRQLPEEGLKFMVYLQKENIIDESGMPKERFSAEFPKEGPSILRIQQVVRGDSAAYFCASSPIQGAGELFFGEGSRLTVL.

The J gene is TRBJ2-3, the V gene TRBV11-3, with a weak D call TRBD2 (7 bases). This CDR3 contains 14 residues. V gave up 1 base and J gave up 4 bases, with 9 bases separating them. CDR1 is SGHNT, CDR2 YENEEA, per germline. This CDR3 is CASSLGGGADTQYF. Here the CDR3 DNA reads TGTGCCAGCAGCTTAGGAGGGGGGGCAGATACGCAGTATTTT.

The rearrangement joins TRBV5-1 to TRBJ1-5, with a tentative D call TRBD1 (5 bases). Germline V lookup: CDR1 SGHRS, CDR2 YFSETQ. Trimming stripped 0 bases from V and 2 bases from J, with 12 bases between. The CDR3 consists of 16 residues. The CDR3 loop is CASSLAGGGGNQPQHF. In DNA form, the CDR3 reads TGCGCCAGCAGCTTGGCCGGGGGGGGAGGCAATCAGCCCCAGCATTTT.

The rearrangement joins TRBV5-1 to TRBJ1-6; D is possibly TRBD1 (5 bases). V lost 5 bases to trimming and J lost 5 bases, with 11 bases between them. This CDR3 is built from 14 residues. Germline CDR1 SGHRS, CDR2 YFSETQ. CDR3 sequence (DNA): TGCGCCAGCAGGTGGGACGGAAATAATTCACCCCTCCACTTT. This gives the protein CASRWDGNNSPLHF.

CDR3 nucleotide sequence: TGTGCCAGCAGCTTTTTCGAAGGGGGCCCCACAGATACGCAGTATTTT. This codes for CASSFFEGGPTDTQYF. The chain combines TRBV5-4 with TRBJ2-3, with 7 bases aligning to TRBD1. This CDR3 is 16 amino acids long. After removal of 2 bases from V and 2 bases from J, the junction contained 8 bases not matched to a gene. Germline-derived CDR1 and CDR2 are SGHNT and YYREEE (reference sequence).

The chain joins TRBV7-2 to TRBJ2-1, with D possibly being TRBD2 (6 bases). The germline V gene has CDR1 SGHTA and CDR2 FQGNSA. Trimming shortened V by 4 bases and J by 1 base, and 11 bases separated the two germline ends. The CDR3 has 15 residues. The CDR3 protein is CASSSTGTSYNEQFF. CDR3 coding DNA: TGTGCCAGCAGCTCAACCGGGACTTCCTACAATGAGCAGTTCTTC.

A single count supports this clone. The rearrangement uses TRBV2 and TRBJ2-1; TRBD2 agrees at 7 bases. The CDR3 contains 16 residues. With 0 bases clipped from V and 7 bases from J, the junction kept 9 bases outside the gene matches. Germline CDR1 is SNHLY and CDR2 is FYNNEI. This CDR3 reads CASSEALGEGRNEQFF. CDR3 bases: TGTGCCAGCAGTGAAGCGCTTGGGGAGGGGCGGAATGAGCAGTTCTTC.

CDR3 bases: TGTGCCAGCAGCCAAGATCTCCTAGCGGGGGGGCCCGGGGATACGCAGTATTTT. This gives the protein CASSQDLLAGGPGDTQYF. The rearrangement links TRBV4-2 to TRBJ2-3; 12 bases align to TRBD2. CDR1 and CDR2 (germline): LGHNA, YNFKEQ. This CDR3 comprises 18 residues. Trimming removed 0 bases from V and 6 bases from J; junction bases left unmatched: 10.

The chain uses TRBV19 and TRBJ1-2; D might be TRBD1 (6 bases). Germline CDR1 LNHDA, CDR2 SQIVND (reference sequence). Trimming left V 3 bases short and J 6 bases short, with 23 bases between. There are 17 residues in the CDR3. The CDR3, as DNA: TGTGCCAGTAGTATTCAACCCGGACAGCCCGGAAGGGATGGCTACACCTTC. It yields the protein CASSIQPGQPGRDGYTF.

The V and J genes are TRBV5-6 and TRBJ2-5, with TRBD1 matching 11 bases. Germline values: CDR1 SGHDT, CDR2 YYEEEE. The CDR3 runs to 15 residues. V dropped 4 bases and J dropped 5; count of bases not matched to a gene: 7. The CDR3 protein is CASSRTGGNKETQYF. The DNA of the CDR3 is TGTGCCAGCAGCAGGACAGGGGGCAACAAGGAGACCCAGTACTTC.

The chain couples TRBV5-1 to TRBJ2-2; 7 positions agree with TRBD1. The germline V gene has CDR1 SGHRS and CDR2 YFSETQ. J lost 2 bases, V lost 4 bases, and 8 bases had no gene match. The CDR3 spans 16 residues. CDR3 bases: TGCGCCAGCAGCCCCCGACAGGGTGGTAACACCGGGGAGCTGTTTTTT. This translates into CASSPRQGGNTGELFF.

This sequence joins TRBV7-9 and TRBJ2-7, with no clear D. The germline gives CDR1 SEHNR, CDR2 FQNEAQ (reference sequence). The CDR3 totals 13 residues. V lost 2 bases and J 2 bases, leaving 7 bases between the germline ends. CDR3 residues: CASSLFGAYEQYF. CDR3 nucleotides: TGTGCCAGCAGCTTATTCGGCGCCTACGAGCAGTACTTC.

This clone has a single count. The chain uses TRBV11-2 and TRBJ2-1; tentatively, D is TRBD1 (5 bases). The CDR3 contains 16 residues. Germline V gene lookup returns CDR1 SGHAT and CDR2 FQNNGV. Trimming removed 4 bases at V and 3 bases at J, with 16 bases between. The CDR3 DNA reads TGTGCCAGCAGCTCCCCAGCTCCAGGGCACTACAATGAGCAGTTCTTC. Translation: CASSSPAPGHYNEQFF. The full variable domain, with the rest looked up from reference TRBV11-2 and TRBJ2-1, is EAGVAQSPRYKIIEKRQSVAFWCNPISGHATLYWYQQILGQGPKLLIQFQNNGVVDDSQLPKDRFSAERLKGVDSTLKIQPAKLEDSAVYLCASSSPAPGHYNEQFFGPGTRLTVL.

V gene TRBV27 combines with J gene TRBJ2-3; the D call may be TRBD1 or TRBD2 (6 bases each). V dropped 7 bases and J dropped 2 bases, with 16 bases sitting between them. The CDR3 runs 15 residues. Germline CDR1 is MNHEY and CDR2 is SMNVEV (reference sequence). CDR3: CASKRGVGTTDTQYF. DNA for the CDR3: TGTGCCAGCAAGAGGGGGGTCGGTACCACAGATACGCAGTATTTT.

The sample holds one count of this clone. This sequence joins TRBV7-2 and TRBJ1-2; unclear D gene. CDR1 and CDR2 (germline): SGHTA, FQGNSA. The CDR3 runs 18 residues. V lost 1 base and J 4 bases, leaving 22 bases between the germline ends. CDR3 protein: CASSLVPVVPRGSYGYTF. The CDR3 nucleotides are TGTGCCAGCAGCTTAGTACCCGTTGTCCCAAGAGGTTCCTATGGCTACACCTTC. Full variable domain (outside the CDR3, taken from reference TRBV7-2 and TRBJ1-2): GAGVSQSPSNKVTEKGKDVELRCDPISGHTALYWYRQSLGQGLEFLIYFQGNSAPDKSGLPSDRFSAERTGGSVSTLTIQRTQQEDSAVYLCASSLVPVVPRGSYGYTFGSGTRLTVV.

Turning to this clone: Germline and junction disagree at one end, which may indicate a read error. This sample also contains other DNA sequences that code for the same CDR3. The rearrangement joins TRBV11-2 to TRBJ1-6; D not resolved. The CDR3 spans 12 residues. CDR1 and CDR2 from the germline V gene are SGHAT and FQNNGV. The CDR3: CASTGRASPLHF. The CDR3 nucleotides read TGTGCCAGCACGGGTAGGGCTTCACCTCTCCACTTT.

The chain joins TRBV5-4 to TRBJ1-1; maybe TRBD1 (6 bases). Germline-derived CDR1 and CDR2 are SGHNT and YYREEE (reference sequence). The length of the CDR3 is 15 residues. V lost 2 bases and J 0 bases, leaving 11 bases between the germline ends. The CDR3 protein is CASSLPGEMNTEAFF. The CDR3 DNA sequence: TGTGCCAGCAGCTTACCAGGGGAGATGAACACTGAAGCTTTCTTT.

The V gene is TRBV7-2, the J gene TRBJ2-5; D is unclear. Trimming removed 1 base at V and 1 base at J, with 4 bases between. This CDR3 comprises 13 residues. Germline V gene sequence: CDR1 SGHTA, CDR2 FQGNSA. Here the CDR3 DNA reads TGTGCCAGCAGCTTAGAGGTCCAAGAGACCCAGTACTTC. Translating it yields CASSLEVQETQYF.

This clone was seen only a few times. The CDR3 DNA is TGTGCCAGCAGTGAATTAGCAGCCTATAATTCACCCCTCCACTTT. This codes for CASSELAAYNSPLHF. The gene calls are TRBV25-1 and TRBJ1-6; D unclear. This CDR3 has 15 amino acids. Germline CDR1 MGHDK, CDR2 SYGVNS. Between the trimmed V and J ends, which lost 1 base and 2 bases, there was a span of 6 bases.

This chain joins TRBV4-3 and TRBJ1-1; possibly TRBD1 for D (5 bases). Germline V gene sequence: CDR1 LGHNA, CDR2 YSLEER. This CDR3 region has 16 residues. V lost 1 base to trimming and J lost 4 bases, with 16 bases between them. CDR3 DNA sequence: TGCGCCAGCAGCCAAGGGGCACAGCTAAGGGGCACTGAAGCTTTCTTT. The encoded protein is CASSQGAQLRGTEAFF.